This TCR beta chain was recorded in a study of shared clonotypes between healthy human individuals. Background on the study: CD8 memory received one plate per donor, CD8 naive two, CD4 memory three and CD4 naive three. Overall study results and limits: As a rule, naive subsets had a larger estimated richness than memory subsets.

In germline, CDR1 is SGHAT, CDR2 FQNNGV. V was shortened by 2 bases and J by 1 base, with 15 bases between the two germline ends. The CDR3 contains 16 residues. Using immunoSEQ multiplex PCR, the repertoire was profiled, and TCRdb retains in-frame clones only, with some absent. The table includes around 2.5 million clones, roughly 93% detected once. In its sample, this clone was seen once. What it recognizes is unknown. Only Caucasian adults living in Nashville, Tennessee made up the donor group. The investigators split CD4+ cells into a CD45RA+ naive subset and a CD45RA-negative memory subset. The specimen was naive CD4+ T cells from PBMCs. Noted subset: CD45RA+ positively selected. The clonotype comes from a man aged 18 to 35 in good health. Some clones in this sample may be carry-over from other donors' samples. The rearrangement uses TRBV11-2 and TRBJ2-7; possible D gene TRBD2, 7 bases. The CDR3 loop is CASSLSSGGRSYEQYF. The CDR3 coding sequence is TGTGCCAGCAGCTTAAGCTCCGGGGGGCGGTCCTACGAGCAGTACTTC. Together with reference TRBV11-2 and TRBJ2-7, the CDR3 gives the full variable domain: EAGVAQSPRYKIIEKRQSVAFWCNPISGHATLYWYQQILGQGPKLLIQFQNNGVVDDSQLPKDRFSAERLKGVDSTLKIQPAKLEDSAVYLCASSLSSGGRSYEQYFGPGTRLTVT.